A selection of T cell receptor beta chains follows, all from one sample in a study of blood T cell repertoires in COVID-19. Assay used: immunoSEQ multiplex PCR; TCRdb lists only in-frame clones, some missing. Altogether about 150,000 clones are present, 70% to 90% being singletons, with the ten largest covering approximately 1.2%. The specimen was PBMCs or T cells enriched from blood (not recorded which). These receptors came from a woman in her twenties or thirties with acute COVID-19. CDR3s include the opening cysteine and the closing phenylalanine or tryptophan. D genes are given only for firm matches. Clone sizes are given selectively: once, few, many, or a class where the clone is expanded.

j_gene,abundance,v_gene,d_gene,CDR3aa,CDR3nt
TRBJ2-7,-,TRBV10-3,TRBD2,CAIASEAGATYEQYF,TGTGCCATCGCGTCCGAAGCGGGAGCCACCTACGAGCAGTACTTC
TRBJ2-7,-,TRBV5-6,TRBD1,CASRPGTGTVEQYF,TGTGCCAGCAGGCCCGGGACAGGGACCGTCGAGCAGTACTTC
TRBJ2-1,-,TRBV3-1/TRBV3-2,-,CASSQVGRLSYNEQFF,TGTGCCAGCAGCCAAGTAGGGAGACTCTCCTACAATGAGCAGTTCTTC
TRBJ1-5,-,TRBV5-4,-,CASSSDTGNQPQHF,TGTGCCAGCAGCTCTGACACGGGGAATCAGCCCCAGCATTTT
TRBJ1-2,-,TRBV6-6,TRBD1,CASRGTDGYTF,TGTGCCAGCCGAGGGACAGATGGCTACACCTTC
TRBJ1-5,-,TRBV7-2,-,CASSFSTGQPQHF,TGTGCCAGCAGCTTTAGCACCGGTCAGCCCCAGCATTTT
TRBJ1-1,-,TRBV7-9,TRBD1,CASTTWDRGRIFMNTEAFF,TGTGCCAGCACCACTTGGGACAGGGGGCGAATTTTCATGAACACTGAAGCTTTCTTT
TRBJ2-3,-,TRBV25-1,-,CASSSTGAYNTDTQYF,TGTGCCAGCAGTTCCACAGGAGCCTATAACACAGATACGCAGTATTTT
TRBJ1-4,-,TRBV3-1/TRBV3-2,TRBD1,CASSRWDRGYGEKLFF,TGTGCCAGCAGCCGCTGGGACAGGGGATATGGTGAAAAACTGTTTTTT
TRBJ2-3,-,TRBV24-1,TRBD2,CATGRETDTQYF,TGTGCCACCGGGCGGGAGACAGATACGCAGTATTTT
TRBJ2-1,-,TRBV2,TRBD2,CASSDRSLAGGGYNEQFF,TGTGCCAGCAGTGACAGGTCCCTAGCGGGAGGAGGCTACAATGAGCAGTTCTTC
TRBJ2-7,-,TRBV7-9,TRBD2,CASSLSNIGLAGNYEQYF,TGTGCCAGCAGCTTATCGAACATCGGACTAGCGGGGAACTACGAGCAGTACTTC
TRBJ2-3,once,TRBV2,TRBD2,CASSDTSGIPDTQYF,TGTGCCAGCAGTGATACTAGCGGGATTCCAGATACGCAGTATTTT
TRBJ2-1,-,TRBV9,TRBD2,CASSVGGLAGYNEQFF,TGTGCCAGCAGCGTAGGAGGACTAGCGGGGTACAATGAGCAGTTCTTC
TRBJ1-1,few,TRBV7-2,-,CASSFGSANTEAFF,TGTGCCAGCAGCTTCGGGAGCGCGAACACTGAAGCTTTCTTT
TRBJ1-1,many,TRBV18,-,CASSPQVKNTEAFF,TGTGCCAGCTCACCGCAGGTAAAAAACACTGAAGCTTTCTTT
TRBJ2-2,-,TRBV27,-,CASSLGQYTGELFF,TGTGCCAGCAGTTTAGGACAGTACACCGGGGAGCTGTTTTTT
TRBJ2-1,-,TRBV19,-,CASGRPGGNNEQFF,TGTGCCAGCGGGAGACCGGGTGGGAACAATGAGCAGTTCTTC
TRBJ1-2,-,TRBV7-3,TRBD1,CASSQYRDSINYGYTF,TGTGCCAGCAGCCAATACCGGGACAGCATAAACTATGGCTACACCTTC
TRBJ1-6,-,TRBV28,TRBD1,CASSLPTGGISPLHF,TGTGCCAGCAGTCTTCCGACAGGGGGCATTTCACCCCTCCACTTT
TRBJ2-4,-,TRBV6-5,-,CASVARAKNIQYF,TGTGCCAGCGTTGCCAGAGCCAAAAACATTCAGTACTTC
TRBJ1-2,-,TRBV28,-,CASSLRGDYGYTF,TGTGCCAGCAGTTTGCGAGGCGACTATGGCTACACCTTC
TRBJ1-1,-,TRBV7-2,-,CASSLMTTSNTEAFF,TGTGCCAGCAGCTTAATGACGACTTCGAACACTGAAGCTTTCTTT